This T cell receptor (beta chain) was recorded in a study of cytomegalovirus exposure and HLA in healthy donors. This clone was seen a handful of times. Its antigen is not known. The PCR used 60 Vbeta and 13 Jbeta primers. The method was immunoSEQ multiplex PCR; TCRdb's version includes in-frame clones alone and lacks a portion of them. Of 250,000 to 350,000 clones listed, 86% were seen once; the top ten hold about 4%. V shed 5 bases and J shed 8 bases, with 18 bases lying between them. CDR1 is WSHSY and CDR2 is SAAADI in the germline V gene. The CDR3 has 15 residues. Whole-study findings and limits: V- and J-gene trimming of TCR beta was linked (in a later analysis) to a missense DCLRE1C variant.

The genes are TRBV10-2 and TRBJ1-4; D remains unclear. The sample was PBMCs. The source of this sequence is a man aged 35-49 years in good health and CMV-seropositive. The chain's CDR3 is CASSTRGVQGEKLFF. CDR3 bases: TGCGCCAGCAGTACTCGGGGTGTCCAAGGCGAAAAACTGTTTTTT.